The 17 T cell receptor beta chains below all came from one sample that was sequenced in a study of T-cell memory formation after mild COVID-19. Each CDR3 protein gets one entry after TCRdb re-called the 5' RACE reads with MiXCR. The repertoire holds roughly 150,000 distinct CDR3 sequences, with around 25% as singletons. What was sequenced was PBMCs or a T cell subset sorted from them (not recorded which). These receptors were obtained from an adult woman who had mild COVID-19 (a few samples of this study predate the infection). Cell type and time point are not known.

This clonotype was recorded a few times. J is TRBJ2-1 and V is TRBV9; TRBD1 might be the D (6 bases). Between the trimmed V and J ends, which lost 4 bases and 15 bases, there was a span of 23 bases. CDR3 length: 14 residues. Germline assignment: CDR1 SGDLS and CDR2 YYNGEE. CDR3 amino acids: CASSPYDGGHRWFF. For the CDR3, the DNA is TGTGCCAGCAGCCCATACGATGGGGGCCATCGGTGGTTCTTC.

The V and J genes are TRBV5-1 and TRBJ1-2; unclear D gene. With 4 bases removed from V and 12 bases from J, the gap between germline ends came to 22 bases. CDR1 SGHRS and CDR2 YFSETQ come from the germline V gene. CDR3 length equals 14 residues. The CDR3 nucleotides are TGCGCCAGCAGCCCGGGCGAGGGTATTGTAGTTGACACCTTC. This sequence encodes CASSPGEGIVVDTF.

In regard to this clonotype: A read error may produce the germline difference seen at one junction end. As DNA, the CDR3 is TGTGACAGCAGCTTGGCGAATGAGGGGCTCTATGGCTACACCTTC. This sequence encodes CDSSLANEGLYGYTF. V usage is TRBV5-5 and J usage is TRBJ1-2, with a possible D match to TRBD1 (5 bases). Germline V lookup: CDR1 SGHKS, CDR2 YYEKEE (reference sequence). This CDR3 is built from 15 residues.

This clonotype occurred many times. The genes are TRBV5-8 and TRBJ1-1; D gene uncertain. Germline CDR1 reads SGHTS; CDR2 reads YDEGEE. Trimming took 2 bases from V and 0 from J, leaving 2 bases between them. The CDR3 length is 12 residues. CDR3 sequence: CASSLVNTEAFF. In nucleotides, the CDR3 is TGTGCCAGCAGCTTAGTGAACACTGAAGCTTTCTTT.

The V call is TRBV18, the J call TRBJ2-4, with 8 bases aligning to TRBD2. V shed 6 bases, J shed 4 bases, and the junction held 17 bases outside the gene matches. The V gene's germline CDR1 is KGHSH and CDR2 LQKENI. This CDR3 contains 18 residues. This CDR3 reads CASSHQGLAPVEKNIQYF. CDR3 nucleotide sequence: TGTGCCAGCTCTCATCAAGGACTAGCTCCTGTGGAAAAAAACATTCAGTACTTC.

This clonotype appeared a few times. The chain has TRBV24-1 and TRBJ2-2; TRBD2 matches at 7 bases. The germline CDR1 and CDR2 sequences are KGHDR and SFDVKD. This CDR3 has 16 amino acids. The V and J ends lost 3 bases and 4 bases, in that order; junction bases with no gene match: 7. The CDR3, as DNA: TGTGCCACCAGTGATAGGTCGGGGGGAAGCACCGGGGAGCTGTTTTTT. It codes for CATSDRSGGSTGELFF.

J is TRBJ2-5 and V is TRBV7-8, with D possibly matching TRBD2 (5 bases). The CDR3 runs to 13 residues. Per germline, CDR1 SGHVS and CDR2 FQNEAQ. Trimming removed 1 base at V and 5 bases at J, with 8 bases between. CDR3 protein: CASSLGGGETQYF. The CDR3 DNA reads TGTGCCAGCAGCTTAGGAGGCGGGGAGACCCAGTACTTC. Looking up the rest from reference TRBV7-8 and TRBJ2-5 gives the full variable domain: GAGVSQSPRYKVAKRGQDVALRCDPISGHVSLFWYQQALGQGPEFLTYFQNEAQLDKSGLPSDRFFAERPEGSVSTLKIQRTQQEDSAVYLCASSLGGGETQYFGPGTRLLVL.

The table lists this clonotype with a few counts. The chain links TRBV15 to TRBJ2-1; D unclear. This CDR3 region has 15 residues. CDR1 LNHNV and CDR2 YYDKDF come from the germline V gene (reference sequence). V dropped 5 bases and J dropped 0 bases, with 11 bases sitting between them. CDR3 in amino acids: CATSVEKPSYNEQFF. The CDR3 DNA sequence: TGTGCCACCAGCGTCGAAAAGCCCTCCTACAATGAGCAGTTCTTC.

A few counts support this clonotype. The chain carries TRBV9 and TRBJ2-3; 8 bases map to TRBD1. In germline, CDR1 is SGDLS, CDR2 YYNGEE. This CDR3 has 14 amino acids. V lost 4 bases to trimming and J lost 8 bases; unmatched junction nucleotides: 9. CDR3 DNA sequence: TGTGCCAGCAGCTTCCCGGACAGGGCGGTTACGCAGTATTTT. Translation gives CASSFPDRAVTQYF.

The V gene is TRBV24-1, the J gene TRBJ2-5; D is unclear. Germline CDR1 and CDR2: KGHDR and SFDVKD. The CDR3 has 12 amino acids. V was trimmed by 3 bases and J by 5 bases, leaving 6 bases between them. CDR3 protein: CATSDIMETQYF. DNA of the CDR3: TGTGCCACCAGTGATATCATGGAGACCCAGTACTTC.

A few counts support this clonotype. The chain links TRBV6-5 to TRBJ2-7; 7 nucleotides align to TRBD2. This CDR3 contains 15 residues. Germline CDR1 is MNHEY and CDR2 is SVGAGI. Trimming at V came to 7 bases and at J to 3 bases, leaving 12 bases not matched to a gene. CDR3 nucleotides: TGTGCCAGCAATTGGAGGCGGGAGAGTAGCTACGAGCAGTACTTC. Translated, it gives CASNWRRESSYEQYF.

The chain recombines TRBV27 with TRBJ1-1; no clear D. The CDR3 has 15 amino acids. Germline V CDR1 and CDR2: MNHEY, SMNVEV (reference sequence). Trimming took off 2 bases at V and 0 bases at J, with 10 bases between the two ends. The CDR3 nucleotides read TGTGCCAGCAGTTTAGGGTTTGGGTTGAACACTGAAGCTTTCTTT. Amino acid sequence: CASSLGFGLNTEAFF.

In nucleotides, the CDR3 is TGTGCCAGCAGCTCGTCCGGGGGTGAGATCTATGGCTACACCTTC. It codes for CASSSSGGEIYGYTF. V usage is TRBV7-9 and J usage is TRBJ1-2; TRBD1 is a possible D gene (5 bases). V was cut by 4 bases and J by 4 bases, with 16 bases left in between. Per germline, CDR1 SEHNR and CDR2 FQNEAQ (reference sequence). This CDR3 is 15 amino acids long.

The chain recombines TRBV4-2 with TRBJ2-1; 9 nucleotides line up with TRBD2. After removal of 4 bases from V and 8 bases from J, the junction contained 3 bases not matched to a gene. CDR1 LGHNA and CDR2 YNFKEQ come from the germline V gene. The CDR3 spans 13 residues. The CDR3 is CASSPSGADEQFF. The CDR3 DNA sequence: TGTGCCAGCAGCCCTAGCGGGGCGGATGAGCAGTTCTTC.

J is TRBJ1-2 and V is TRBV6-5; D ambiguous. Trimming shortened V by 7 bases and J by 4 bases, and 13 bases separated the two germline ends. Germline CDR1 is MNHEY and CDR2 is SVGAGI. The CDR3 contains 13 residues. CDR3 amino acids: CASTGQLSYGYTF. For the CDR3, the DNA is TGTGCCAGCACTGGGCAGTTAAGCTATGGCTACACCTTC.

This chain links TRBV20-1 with TRBJ2-7, with D possibly TRBD1 on 6 matching bases. The germline V and J ends were trimmed by 5 bases and 0 bases, with 11 bases remaining between them. Looked up from germline, CDR1 is DFQATT and CDR2 is SNEGSKA (reference sequence). This CDR3 spans 13 amino acids. The chain's CDR3 is CSAPPGASYEQYF. CDR3 sequence (DNA): TGCAGTGCTCCCCCAGGGGCCTCCTACGAGCAGTACTTC.

This chain links TRBV21-1 with TRBJ2-1; the table assigns TRBD2, which was not confirmed against the DNA. TRBV21-1 is classified as a pseudogene. CDR3 size: 14 residues. The CDR3, as DNA: TGTGCCAGCAGCAAAAGTCCAGGGTCAAATGAGCAGTTCTTC. Translating it yields CASSKSPGSNEQFF.